These 28 T cell receptor beta chains were all obtained from the same sample, sequenced in a study of T-cell reconstitution after alpha-beta-depleted transplantation in children. TCRbeta library preparation incorporated unique molecular identifiers. MiXCR was run by TCRdb on the PCR reads, yielding one entry per CDR3 protein. The sample has 500,000 to 600,000 distinct CDR3 sequences; approximately 30% are singletons. The sample here was PBMCs, taken before TCRalphabeta/CD19-depleted stem cell transplant. The receptor source for this set is a boy younger than two with Wiskott-Aldrich syndrome, due to receive a stem cell transplant.

The gene calls are TRBV5-1 and TRBJ2-1, with TRBD1 identical over 8 bases. The CDR3 covers 15 residues. Looked up from germline, CDR1 is SGHRS and CDR2 is YFSETQ. V lost 4 bases and J lost 4; bases outside the gene matches: 7. CDR3 region: CASSPQGVSYNEQFF. CDR3 sequence (DNA): TGCGCCAGCAGCCCACAGGGGGTCTCTTACAATGAGCAGTTCTTC. Complete variable domain (other parts from reference TRBV5-1 and TRBJ2-1): KAGVTQTPRYLIKTRGQQVTLSCSPISGHRSVSWYQQTPGQGLQFLFEYFSETQRNKGNFPGRFSGRQFSNSRSEMNVSTLELGDSALYLCASSPQGVSYNEQFFGPGTRLTVL.

This clonotype has just a few counts. The chain combines TRBV6-5 with TRBJ2-1; TRBD1 agrees at 8 bases. This CDR3 contains 18 residues. V trimming: 4 bases; J trimming: 1 base; junction bases outside the gene matches: 12. Germline assignment: CDR1 MNHEY and CDR2 SVGAGI. As DNA, the CDR3 is TGTGCCAGCAGTTTTCGCTACAGGGGGGCGGGTTCCTACAATGAGCAGTTCTTC. It translates to CASSFRYRGAGSYNEQFF.

This clonotype was counted once. V gene TRBV5-1 combines with J gene TRBJ2-7; D gene uncertain. Germline loops: CDR1 SGHRS, CDR2 YFSETQ. The CDR3 consists of 16 residues. V gave up 1 base and J gave up 0 bases, with 14 bases separating them. The CDR3 region is CASSLQPRTDSYEQYF. CDR3 in DNA: TGCGCCAGCAGCTTGCAACCGCGAACAGACTCCTACGAGCAGTACTTC. The full variable domain, its missing parts supplied by reference TRBV5-1 and TRBJ2-7, is KAGVTQTPRYLIKTRGQQVTLSCSPISGHRSVSWYQQTPGQGLQFLFEYFSETQRNKGNFPGRFSGRQFSNSRSEMNVSTLELGDSALYLCASSLQPRTDSYEQYFGPGTRLTVT.

The chain links TRBV2 to TRBJ2-7; TRBD1 matches 8 bases. The germline V gene has CDR1 SNHLY and CDR2 FYNNEI. The V gene end was trimmed by 0 bases and the J gene end by 7 bases; junction bases not matched to a gene: 11. The CDR3 has 16 residues. The CDR3 sequence: CASSEALATGAWEQYF. The CDR3 DNA reads TGTGCCAGCAGTGAAGCGCTTGCGACAGGGGCTTGGGAGCAGTACTTC.

The chain is built from TRBV20-1 and TRBJ2-3; 7 bases match TRBD1. Looked up from germline, CDR1 is DFQATT and CDR2 is SNEGSKA (reference sequence). The V and J ends lost 3 bases and 2 bases, in that order; junction bases with no gene match: 5. The CDR3 is 14 residues long. The CDR3 is CSASAGQATDTQYF. The CDR3 DNA is TGCAGTGCTAGCGCCGGACAGGCCACAGATACGCAGTATTTT.

CDR3 DNA sequence: TGTGCCAGCAGTTTTAAATTCCGACTAGCGGACCAAGAGACCCAGTACTTC. This sequence encodes CASSFKFRLADQETQYF. The chain combines TRBV27 with TRBJ2-5; the match to TRBD2 covers 9 bases. Per germline, CDR1 MNHEY and CDR2 SMNVEV (reference sequence). The V and J ends lost 3 bases and 0 bases, in that order; junction bases with no gene match: 8. The CDR3 spans 17 residues.

This clonotype has just a few counts. This chain links TRBV7-9 with TRBJ2-1; D might be TRBD2 (5 bases). Trimming removed 0 bases from V and 3 bases from J, with 12 bases in between. This CDR3 has 16 residues. From germline, CDR1 is SEHNR and CDR2 FQNEAQ (reference sequence). DNA of the CDR3: TGTGCCAGCAGCTTAGCGCCTGGGAGAGGCTACAATGAGCAGTTCTTC. Protein sequence: CASSLAPGRGYNEQFF.

The CDR3 sequence is CASSGRSSGIYEQYF. For the CDR3, the DNA is TGTGCCAGCAGCGGGCGGTCTAGCGGGATCTACGAGCAGTACTTC. This sequence joins TRBV7-9 and TRBJ2-7; 9 nucleotides align to TRBD2. Unmatched junction bases numbered 8, after V lost 5 bases and J lost 3 bases. This CDR3 region has 15 residues. Looked up from germline, CDR1 is SEHNR and CDR2 is FQNEAQ (reference sequence).

The V gene is TRBV5-1, the J gene TRBJ2-7; 16 bases align to TRBD2. The CDR3 spans 18 residues. J lost 3 bases, V lost 5 bases, and 11 bases had no gene match. Germline V gene data show CDR1 as SGHRS and CDR2 as YFSETQ. The CDR3 region is CASRPGTSGRAHVYEQYF. The DNA for the CDR3 is TGCGCCAGCAGGCCCGGGACTAGCGGGAGGGCCCATGTCTACGAGCAGTACTTC.

This clonotype occurred many times. This chain links TRBV6-5 with TRBJ1-1; D is perhaps TRBD1 (5 bases). In germline, CDR1 is MNHEY, CDR2 SVGAGI. The CDR3 spans 12 residues. V shed 5 bases and J shed 1 base, with 5 bases lying between them. CDR3 residues: CASSTGNTEAFF. DNA for the CDR3: TGTGCCAGCAGTACAGGGAACACTGAAGCTTTCTTT.

The sample holds a few counts of this clonotype. The genes are TRBV27 and TRBJ1-2; D unresolved. V was trimmed by 2 bases and J by 3 bases, leaving 13 bases between them. This CDR3 comprises 15 residues. Germline assignment: CDR1 MNHEY and CDR2 SMNVEV (reference sequence). The CDR3 spells CASSLNGFYYYGYTF. CDR3 nucleotides: TGTGCCAGCAGTTTAAACGGATTTTATTACTATGGCTACACCTTC.

This clonotype was observed a handful of times. The CDR3 spells CASSLYGGGGYTF. CDR3 sequence (DNA): TGTGCCAGCAGCTTATATGGGGGAGGTGGCTACACCTTC. The chain couples TRBV7-2 to TRBJ1-2; D possibly corresponds to TRBD1 (5 bases). V lost 2 bases and J lost 7, with 11 bases in between. This CDR3 has 13 amino acids. Germline lookup yields CDR1 SGHTA and CDR2 FQGNSA. Drawing the rest from reference TRBV7-2 and TRBJ1-2, the complete variable domain is GAGVSQSPSNKVTEKGKDVELRCDPISGHTALYWYRQSLGQGLEFLIYFQGNSAPDKSGLPSDRFSAERTGGSVSTLTIQRTQQEDSAVYLCASSLYGGGGYTFGSGTRLTVV.

The chain uses TRBV24-1 and TRBJ1-4; D is ambiguous. This CDR3 contains 18 residues. Germline assignment: CDR1 KGHDR and CDR2 SFDVKD. Trimming removed 3 bases from V and 2 bases from J, with 18 bases in between. CDR3: CATSDTLRLAVTNEKLFF. DNA for the CDR3: TGTGCCACCAGTGATACCCTGCGTTTGGCGGTGACTAATGAAAAACTGTTTTTT.

This chain uses TRBV9 with TRBJ2-1; TRBD2 matches at 10 bases. Germline trimming cut 1 base from V and 4 bases from J; bases unmatched to any gene: 5. The CDR3 consists of 16 residues. Germline CDR1 SGDLS, CDR2 YYNGEE. Written as DNA, the CDR3 is TGTGCCAGCAGCGTAAGTGGAGCGGGAGGGTACAATGAGCAGTTCTTC. This gives the protein CASSVSGAGGYNEQFF.

The rearrangement uses TRBV7-3 and TRBJ1-6; 8 bases are shared with TRBD1. From germline, CDR1 is SGHTA and CDR2 FQGTGA. V lost 5 bases and J lost 10; bases outside the gene matches: 4. This CDR3 is built from 13 residues. CDR3 nucleotide sequence: TGTGCCAGCAGCGAGAACAGGGGGTCACCCCTCCACTTT. Its protein product is CASSENRGSPLHF.

The J gene is TRBJ1-2, the V gene TRBV7-8, with D possibly TRBD1 on 6 matching bases. This CDR3 is 16 amino acids long. Germline V CDR1 and CDR2: SGHVS, FQNEAQ. V shed 0 bases and J shed 4 bases, with 15 bases lying between them. Written as DNA, the CDR3 is TGTGCCAGCAGCTTAGCGGCAGGGGCAGGTGGCTATGGCTACACCTTC. Translation: CASSLAAGAGGYGYTF.

This rearrangement joins TRBV30 to TRBJ2-7, with unresolved D. The CDR3 has 11 amino acids. The ends were cut back, 5 bases at V and 1 base at J, with 6 bases in the middle. Germline V gives CDR1 GTSNPN, CDR2 SVGIG (reference sequence). This chain's CDR3 is CAWGVSYEQYF. The CDR3 region has the DNA TGTGCCTGGGGCGTATCCTACGAGCAGTACTTC.

The rearrangement links TRBV11-1 to TRBJ1-4, with D maybe TRBD1 (6 bases). Germline V gene sequence: CDR1 SGHAT, CDR2 FQDESV (reference sequence). Trimming took off 3 bases at V and 7 bases at J, with 24 bases between the two ends. The CDR3 is 18 residues long. The CDR3 here is CASSFSATWGGRGEKLFF. The CDR3 nucleotides are TGTGCCAGCAGCTTCTCGGCGACGTGGGGGGGGCGAGGTGAAAAACTGTTTTTT.

This clonotype was seen more than once but under ten times. The rearrangement links TRBV5-5 to TRBJ2-5; unclear D gene. V was shortened by 0 bases and J by 2 bases, with 17 bases between the two germline ends. The germline V gene encodes CDR1 SGHKS and CDR2 YYEKEE (reference sequence). CDR3 length equals 17 residues. CDR3 protein: CASSLGVMGRWQETQYF. CDR3 nucleotide sequence: TGTGCCAGCAGCTTGGGTGTAATGGGTCGGTGGCAAGAGACCCAGTACTTC. The full variable domain, in which reference TRBV5-5 and TRBJ2-5 provide the parts outside the CDR3, is DAGVTQSPTHLIKTRGQQVTLRCSPISGHKSVSWYQQVLGQGPQFIFQYYEKEERGRGNFPDRFSARQFPNYSSELNVNALLLGDSALYLCASSLGVMGRWQETQYFGPGTRLLVL.

This clonotype was recorded a few times. The chain uses TRBV10-3 and TRBJ2-3; 7 bases agree with TRBD2. This CDR3 comprises 13 residues. V shed 7 bases, J shed 0 bases, and the junction held 1 base outside the gene matches. Germline CDR1 reads ENHRY; CDR2 reads SYGVKD. In nucleotides, the CDR3 is TGTGCCATCAACGGGAGGAGCACAGATACGCAGTATTTT. This codes for CAINGRSTDTQYF.

J is TRBJ2-7 and V is TRBV20-1, with TRBD1 matching 7 bases. The CDR3 covers 14 residues. Trimming at V came to 3 bases and at J to 1 base, leaving 6 bases not matched to a gene. CDR1 is DFQATT and CDR2 is SNEGSKA in the germline V gene (reference sequence). CDR3 loop: CSASRQGISYEQYF. CDR3 nucleotide sequence: TGCAGTGCTAGCCGACAGGGAATTTCCTACGAGCAGTACTTC.

The chain combines TRBV3-1 with TRBJ2-5, with 10 bases fitting TRBD1. The CDR3 loop spans 14 amino acids. Trimming took 6 bases from V and 5 from J; bases not matched to a gene: 6. Looked up from germline, CDR1 is LGHDT and CDR2 is YNNKEL (reference sequence). The chain's CDR3 is CASRHGQGDETQYF. The CDR3 bases are TGTGCCAGCAGACATGGACAGGGGGACGAGACCCAGTACTTC.

This clonotype was detected a few times. V and J are TRBV20-1 and TRBJ2-7; possibly TRBD1 or TRBD2 for D (5 bases each). V shed 5 bases and J shed 2 bases, with 19 bases lying between them. There are 15 residues in the CDR3. Germline values: CDR1 DFQATT, CDR2 SNEGSKA (reference sequence). In DNA form, the CDR3 reads TGCAGTGCTCCCCCTCGGGGCCGTCCAACCTACGAGCAGTACTTC. It yields the protein CSAPPRGRPTYEQYF.

This clonotype was seen a few times. One end of the junction varies from germline; a read error may be responsible. This chain's CDR3 is CVSSLAGGRTGELFF. Here the CDR3 DNA reads TGTGTCAGCAGCTTAGCAGGGGGTCGCACCGGGGAGCTGTTTTTT. V gene TRBV7-2 combines with J gene TRBJ2-2; 7 bases map to TRBD1. This CDR3 has 15 residues. Per the germline V gene, CDR1 is SGHTA and CDR2 is FQGNSA.

The V and J genes are TRBV5-1 and TRBJ2-7; 10 bases align to TRBD2. V shed 4 bases, J shed 0 bases, and the junction held 13 bases outside the gene matches. This CDR3 is built from 18 residues. Germline CDR1 SGHRS, CDR2 YFSETQ. The CDR3 here is CASSPHNLAGGTSYEQYF. CDR3 DNA: TGCGCCAGCAGCCCGCACAACTTAGCGGGAGGTACCTCCTACGAGCAGTACTTC.

The V gene is TRBV5-1, the J gene TRBJ2-2, with 13 bases lining up with TRBD2. V was clipped by 2 bases and J by 7 bases; unmatched bases: 5. Germline CDR1 SGHRS, CDR2 YFSETQ. The CDR3 runs 16 residues. CDR3 DNA sequence: TGCGCCAGCAGCTTAGGACTAGCGGGAGCAGGCGGGGAGCTGTTTTTT. It is translated as CASSLGLAGAGGELFF.

This chain joins TRBV20-1 and TRBJ2-3; TRBD2 agrees at 10 bases. V was clipped by 4 bases and J by 3 bases; unmatched bases: 7. Germline values: CDR1 DFQATT, CDR2 SNEGSKA (reference sequence). This CDR3 has 15 residues. In nucleotides, the CDR3 is TGCAGTGCTACGAGGGCTAGCGGGAGAACAGATACGCAGTATTTT. This sequence encodes CSATRASGRTDTQYF.

This clonotype was seen a handful of times. The chain combines TRBV15 with TRBJ2-3; D perhaps matches TRBD1 (5 bases). Between the trimmed V and J ends, which lost 5 bases and 2 bases, there was a span of 14 bases. The CDR3 sequence is 15 residues long. Per germline, CDR1 LNHNV and CDR2 YYDKDF (reference sequence). The CDR3 loop reads CATSDGAGHTDTQYF. Here the CDR3 DNA reads TGTGCCACCAGCGATGGGGCAGGTCACACAGATACGCAGTATTTT.